A single sample gave rise to the 20 T cell receptor beta chains below, sequenced in a study of technical replicates of blood from several donors. This table comes from immunoSEQ multiplex PCR, and its TCRdb copy is limited to in-frame clones, with some not included. The data hold about 100,000 clones, with more than 90% observed a single time. The material sequenced was T cells isolated from PBMCs. These receptors all come from a human donor in good health.

This chain uses TRBV28 with TRBJ2-2; 7 nucleotides align to TRBD2. CDR1 and CDR2 from the germline V gene are MDHEN and SYDVKM. The V gene end was trimmed by 6 bases and the J gene end by 6 bases; junction bases not matched to a gene: 10. The CDR3 extends over 15 amino acids. The CDR3 DNA is TGTGCCAGCAGCTGGACTAGGAAGGTTGCCGGGGAGCTGTTTTTT. Protein: CASSWTRKVAGELFF.

V is TRBV7-6 and J is TRBJ2-5; TRBD2 might be the D (6 bases). V shed 5 bases and J shed 1 base, with 11 bases lying between them. Germline-derived CDR1 and CDR2 are SGHVS and FNYEAQ. The CDR3 runs to 14 residues. CDR3 sequence: CASSPRRVQETQYF. In DNA form, the CDR3 reads TGTGCCAGCAGCCCACGGAGGGTCCAAGAGACCCAGTACTTC.

The chain uses TRBV5-4 and TRBJ2-7; D possibly corresponds to TRBD2 (6 bases). V lost 4 bases and J 3 bases, leaving 11 bases between the germline ends. Germline CDR1 SGHNT, CDR2 YYREEE (reference sequence). The CDR3 spans 13 residues. The CDR3 DNA sequence: TGTGCCAGCAGCCCGTCGGGGGTCTACGAGCAGTACTTC. Amino acids: CASSPSGVYEQYF.

The chain recombines TRBV11-2 with TRBJ2-5; 9 bases are a match to TRBD2. Germline values: CDR1 SGHAT, CDR2 FQNNGV. The CDR3 is 15 residues long. V gave up 5 bases and J gave up 4 bases; unmatched junction bases: 8. The chain's CDR3 is CASSPLAGDVETQYF. The CDR3 DNA is TGTGCCAGCAGCCCGTTAGCGGGAGATGTAGAGACCCAGTACTTC.

This chain joins TRBV6-5 and TRBJ2-7; D gene uncertain. Germline loops: CDR1 MNHEY, CDR2 SVGAGI. V lost 7 bases and J lost 6, with 7 bases in between. This CDR3 spans 10 amino acids. In DNA, the CDR3 is TGTGCCAGCACCCGTAGCGAGCAGTACTTC. Residues: CASTRSEQYF.

This clone was recorded only once. The chain combines TRBV7-8 with TRBJ1-5; D is undetermined. V was cut by 1 base and J by 5 bases, with 6 bases left in between. This CDR3 is built from 13 residues. Germline-derived CDR1 and CDR2 are SGHVS and FQNEAQ. CDR3 amino acids: CASSLVEDQPQHF. The CDR3 region has the DNA TGTGCCAGCAGCTTAGTAGAAGATCAGCCCCAGCATTTT. The whole variable domain, remainder taken from reference TRBV7-8 and TRBJ1-5, is GAGVSQSPRYKVAKRGQDVALRCDPISGHVSLFWYQQALGQGPEFLTYFQNEAQLDKSGLPSDRFFAERPEGSVSTLKIQRTQQEDSAVYLCASSLVEDQPQHFGDGTRLSIL.

The J gene is TRBJ2-1, the V gene TRBV19; TRBD2 matches 7 bases. Trimming cost V 6 bases and J 7 bases; bases outside gene matches: 15. The CDR3 spans 16 residues. The germline CDR1 and CDR2 sequences are LNHDA and SQIVND (reference sequence). This chain's CDR3 is CASRAPSGRMVNEQFF. In DNA, the CDR3 is TGTGCCAGTAGAGCCCCCTCCGGGAGGATGGTAAATGAGCAGTTCTTC.

This chain links TRBV27 with TRBJ2-1; 11 bases are shared with TRBD2. Germline values: CDR1 MNHEY, CDR2 SMNVEV (reference sequence). With V trimmed by 4 bases and J by 3 bases, 5 bases remained unmatched. CDR3 size: 16 residues. The DNA for the CDR3 is TGTGCCAGCAGTTCAGTAGCGGGAGGGGGCTACAATGAGCAGTTCTTC. The encoded protein is CASSSVAGGGYNEQFF.

This sequence joins TRBV28 and TRBJ1-4, with D hard to call. This CDR3 contains 11 residues. Trimming took 5 bases from V and 14 from J, leaving 12 bases between them. Germline V CDR1 and CDR2: MDHEN, SYDVKM. The CDR3 spells CASSPNYILFF. CDR3 sequence (DNA): TGTGCCAGCAGTCCAAACTATATCCTGTTTTTT.

The chain uses TRBV6-5 and TRBJ2-1, with TRBD1 matching over 9 bases. The CDR3 consists of 16 residues. Germline V gives CDR1 MNHEY, CDR2 SVGAGI. Trimming removed 0 bases from V and 2 bases from J; junction bases left unmatched: 2. CDR3 region: CASSYSGTGPYNEQFF. CDR3 coding DNA: TGTGCCAGCAGTTACTCCGGGACAGGGCCCTACAATGAGCAGTTCTTC.

The sample holds one count of this clone. This rearrangement joins TRBV5-1 to TRBJ2-1, with 11 positions matching TRBD2. J was trimmed by 8 bases and V by 4 bases; bases with no gene match: 20. Germline assignment: CDR1 SGHRS and CDR2 YFSETQ. The CDR3 length is 19 residues. In DNA form, the CDR3 reads TGCGCCAGCAGCCATAGGACTAGCGGGCGCCAGTGGGGTTTTTATGAGCAGTTCTTC. This translates into CASSHRTSGRQWGFYEQFF. The variable domain in full, with the rest retrieved from reference TRBV5-1 and TRBJ2-1, is KAGVTQTPRYLIKTRGQQVTLSCSPISGHRSVSWYQQTPGQGLQFLFEYFSETQRNKGNFPGRFSGRQFSNSRSEMNVSTLELGDSALYLCASSHRTSGRQWGFYEQFFGPGTRLTVL.

The chain employs TRBV6-5 and TRBJ2-7; the match to TRBD1 covers 9 bases. Germline loops: CDR1 MNHEY, CDR2 SVGAGI. The trim removed 7 bases at V and 5 bases at J, leaving 6 bases unmatched. The CDR3 totals 13 residues. CDR3 loop: CASKTGTGNEQYF. The CDR3 bases are TGTGCCAGCAAGACCGGGACAGGGAACGAGCAGTACTTC.

The chain combines TRBV6-5 with TRBJ1-1, with D possibly TRBD1 on 6 matching bases. The V end lost 4 bases, the J end lost 1 base, and 10 bases lay between the germline ends. Germline lookup yields CDR1 MNHEY and CDR2 SVGAGI. This CDR3 comprises 14 residues. The CDR3 bases are TGTGCCAGCAGTTTGACAGGTCCGAACACTGAAGCTTTCTTT. Its translation is CASSLTGPNTEAFF.

The chain has TRBV5-1 and TRBJ2-3; perhaps TRBD1 as D (6 bases). Trimming shortened V by 3 bases and J by 3 bases, and 11 bases separated the two germline ends. CDR1 SGHRS and CDR2 YFSETQ come from the germline V gene. The CDR3 is made up of 14 amino acids. The CDR3 DNA reads TGCGCCAGCAGCTCCCGGGACAATACAGATACGCAGTATTTT. Its translation: CASSSRDNTDTQYF.

Regarding this clone: This sample also contains other DNA sequences that code for the same CDR3. The chain recombines TRBV5-1 with TRBJ1-1; 8 bases align to TRBD1. Trimming at V came to 2 bases and at J to 3 bases, leaving 3 bases not matched to a gene. From germline, CDR1 is SGHRS and CDR2 YFSETQ. This CDR3 has 14 amino acids. The DNA for the CDR3 is TGCGCCAGCAGCTTAACAGGGGGAGACACTGAAGCTTTCTTT. Protein product: CASSLTGGDTEAFF.

The J gene is TRBJ2-5, the V gene TRBV4-1; 8 bases agree with TRBD1. In germline, CDR1 is MGHRA, CDR2 YSYEKL. V lost 3 bases, J lost 0 bases, and 9 bases stayed unmatched. The length of the CDR3 is 17 residues. This chain's CDR3 is CASSHSVAGGDQETQYF. In nucleotides, the CDR3 is TGCGCCAGCAGCCACAGTGTTGCAGGGGGCGACCAAGAGACCCAGTACTTC.

This chain joins TRBV6-5 and TRBJ2-7; D call uncertain. The V gene's germline CDR1 is MNHEY and CDR2 SVGAGI. The CDR3 loop spans 11 amino acids. The V end was cut by 6 bases, the J end by 3 bases, with 6 bases between. CDR3 sequence (DNA): TGTGCCAGCAGGGGCTACTACGAGCAGTACTTC. This translates into CASRGYYEQYF.

The CDR3 DNA reads as TGTGCCAGCAGCGAACAGGGGTCCGGTACTGAAGCTTTCTTT. This sequence encodes CASSEQGSGTEAFF. This rearrangement joins TRBV6-6 to TRBJ1-1, with TRBD1 identical over 7 bases. The CDR3 loop spans 14 amino acids. The ends lost 6 bases at V and 5 bases at J; junction bases unmatched: 9. Germline V CDR1 and CDR2: MNHNY, SVGAGI (reference sequence).

V usage is TRBV19 and J usage is TRBJ1-1; 9 positions agree with TRBD1. V lost 7 bases and J lost 4; bases outside the gene matches: 10. The CDR3 consists of 15 residues. From germline, CDR1 is LNHDA and CDR2 SQIVND (reference sequence). This CDR3 reads CASTERTGVGTEAFF. DNA for the CDR3: TGTGCCAGTACCGAACGGACAGGGGTCGGCACTGAAGCTTTCTTT.

This chain joins TRBV27 and TRBJ1-2; 7 positions agree with TRBD1. The CDR3 is made up of 15 amino acids. Per germline, CDR1 MNHEY and CDR2 SMNVEV (reference sequence). V was clipped by 7 bases and J by 4 bases; unmatched bases: 12. The CDR3 protein is CASTLSVGDSYGYTF. CDR3 DNA: TGTGCCAGCACCTTAAGTGTTGGGGACAGCTATGGCTACACCTTC.